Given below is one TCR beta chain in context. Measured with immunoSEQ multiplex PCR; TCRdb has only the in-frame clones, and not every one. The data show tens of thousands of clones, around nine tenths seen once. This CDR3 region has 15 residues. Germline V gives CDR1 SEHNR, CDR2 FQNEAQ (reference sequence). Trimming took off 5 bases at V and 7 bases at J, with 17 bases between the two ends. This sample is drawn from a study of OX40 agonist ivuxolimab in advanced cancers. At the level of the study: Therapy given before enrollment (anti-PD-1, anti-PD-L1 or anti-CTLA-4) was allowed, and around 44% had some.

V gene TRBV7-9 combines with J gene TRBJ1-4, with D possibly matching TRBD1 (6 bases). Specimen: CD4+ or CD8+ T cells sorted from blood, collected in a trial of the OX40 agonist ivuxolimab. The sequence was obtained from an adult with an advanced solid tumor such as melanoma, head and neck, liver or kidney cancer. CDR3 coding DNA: TGTGCCAGCAGCGCAGGGGAGGGGCCGGTTGAAAAACTGTTTTTT. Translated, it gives CASSAGEGPVEKLFF.